Here is one T cell receptor beta chain with its context. Antigen unknown. In this CDR3 the conserved last residue, phenylalanine or tryptophan, is missing, so a read error is likely. The DNA is left out, because the CDR3 cannot be placed on it with certainty; the CDR3 is given as TCRdb lists it. This record belongs to a study of T cells in Graves' hyperthyroidism and ophthalmopathy. Absence of ophthalmopathy progression within 18 months defined stable Graves' hyperthyroidism. Patients with uncontrolled infections, other autoimmune diseases, pregnancy or lactation were excluded. Based on clinical symptoms, serum thyroxine and TRAb, thyroid ultrasound and orbital computed tomography, diagnoses were reached. Study-wide results and caveats: Ophthalmopathy could be told apart from stable hyperthyroidism with a 13 V-J model.

The CDR3 comprises 16 residues, both ends counted. Germline assignment: CDR1 LNHNV and CDR2 YYDKDF (reference sequence). The TCR beta CDR3 regions underwent amplification using RNA transcripts as the source. The HTBI primer set drove a first-round RT-PCR of the TCR CDR3. MiXCR, applied by TCRdb to the multiplex PCR reads, yields one record per CDR3 protein. Seen here are about 98,000 distinct CDR3 sequences, roughly 40% observed once, and the top ten hold roughly 10%. The clonotype was recovered from a woman aged 25-40 years with Graves' hyperthyroidism. Sequencing used peripheral blood or thyroid tissue (not recorded which). This rearrangement joins TRBV15 to TRBJ2-6; TRBD1, the table's D call, was not compared with the DNA. CDR3 loop: CATSTGTTSGANVLGC.